This TCR beta chain was sequenced for a study of OX40 agonist ivuxolimab in advanced cancers. Assay: immunoSEQ multiplex PCR; the TCRdb copy retains only in-frame clones and omits some. The sample includes 20,000 to 25,000 clones, about 86% of them seen just once. The CDR3 sequence is 19 residues long. The trim removed 5 bases at V and 1 base at J, leaving 12 bases unmatched. Germline CDR1 and CDR2: SGHDN and FVKESK. The clonotype was recovered from an adult with an advanced solid tumor such as melanoma, head and neck, liver or kidney cancer. Source: CD4+ or CD8+ T cells sorted from blood, taken in a trial of the OX40 agonist ivuxolimab. The chain joins TRBV14 to TRBJ2-3, with TRBD2 matching over 13 bases. The CDR3 spells CASSDNTGTSGTRTDTQYF. CDR3 DNA: TGTGCCAGCAGCGATAATACCGGGACTAGCGGGACCCGCACAGATACGCAGTATTTT.